This T cell receptor (beta chain) comes out of a study of identical twins. This clonotype was seen more than once but under ten times. TCRdb used MiXCR to reprocess the 5' RACE reads, holding one entry per CDR3 protein. This table has 100,000 or so distinct CDR3 sequences, about 5.6% appearing once. The CDR3 spans 14 residues. Trimming removed 4 bases at V and 0 bases at J, with 11 bases between. Germline CDR1 reads SGHDT; CDR2 reads YYEEEE. The sequence was obtained from a woman in her fifties or sixties in good health. V is TRBV5-6 and J is TRBJ2-7; D gene ambiguous. The material sequenced was memory T cells sorted from blood. DNA for the CDR3: TGTGCCAGCAGCCCCGGCGAAACCTCCTACGAGCAGTACTTC. Its translation is CASSPGETSYEQYF. Drawing the rest from reference TRBV5-6 and TRBJ2-7, the complete variable domain is DAGVTQSPTHLIKTRGQQVTLRCSPKSGHDTVSWYQQALGQGPQFIFQYYEEEERQRGNFPDRFSGHQFPNYSSELNVNALLLGDSALYLCASSPGETSYEQYFGPGTRLTVT.